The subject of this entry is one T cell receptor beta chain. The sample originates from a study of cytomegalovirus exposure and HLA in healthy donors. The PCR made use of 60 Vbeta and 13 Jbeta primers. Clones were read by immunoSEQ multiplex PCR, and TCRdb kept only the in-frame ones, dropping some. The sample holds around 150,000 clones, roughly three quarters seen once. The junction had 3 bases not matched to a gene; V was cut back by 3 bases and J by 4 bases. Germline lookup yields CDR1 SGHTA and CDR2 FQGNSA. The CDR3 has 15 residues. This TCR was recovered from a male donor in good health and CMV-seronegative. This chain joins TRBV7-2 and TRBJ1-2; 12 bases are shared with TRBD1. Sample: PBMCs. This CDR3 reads CASSLGQGALYGYTF. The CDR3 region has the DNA TGTGCCAGCAGCTTGGGACAGGGGGCTCTCTATGGCTACACCTTC.